The next 32 T cell receptor beta chains were all read from a single sample in a study of T cells in Graves' hyperthyroidism and ophthalmopathy. Amplification of TCR beta CDR3 regions used RNA as the template. The TCR CDR3 was amplified in a first-round RT-PCR using the HTBI primer set. MiXCR, run by TCRdb on the multiplex PCR reads, gives a single entry per CDR3 protein. The sample shows around 660,000 distinct CDR3 sequences, about 45% of them seen only once. The sequencing input was peripheral blood or thyroid tissue (not recorded which). These receptors all stem from an adult man with Graves' disease, either hyperthyroidism or ophthalmopathy (not recorded which).

This clonotype was recorded many times. The V gene is TRBV25-1, the J gene TRBJ1-1; the D gene is possibly TRBD1 (6 bases). The germline V gene encodes CDR1 MGHDK and CDR2 SYGVNS. The CDR3 spans 13 residues. Trimming cost V 3 bases and J 10 bases, with 15 bases left between them. The DNA of the CDR3 is TGTGCCAGCAGTGACACAGGGCCTGCAAGAGCTTTCTTT. Protein: CASSDTGPARAFF.

J is TRBJ1-2 and V is TRBV10-2, with 8 positions matching TRBD1. V dropped 5 bases and J dropped 3; count of bases not matched to a gene: 8. CDR1 and CDR2 (germline): WSHSY, SAAADI. CDR3 length: 15 residues. The CDR3: CASSFGQGRDYGYTF. The CDR3 coding sequence is TGCGCCAGCAGTTTTGGACAGGGTAGGGACTATGGCTACACCTTC.

There are many counts of this clonotype. The chain recombines TRBV24-1 with TRBJ1-1; 7 bases line up with TRBD1. Germline CDR1 reads KGHDR; CDR2 reads SFDVKD. J gave up 0 bases and V 7 bases, and 10 bases lay outside the gene matches. The CDR3 runs 16 residues. CDR3 coding DNA: TGTGCCACCAGCGGAAGGGACAGCTCCATGAACACTGAAGCTTTCTTT. Translation: CATSGRDSSMNTEAFF.

This sequence joins TRBV7-3 and TRBJ1-2; weak D call: TRBD1 (6 bases). The V end lost 5 bases, the J end lost 6 bases, and 19 bases lay between the germline ends. This CDR3 contains 15 residues. Germline-derived CDR1 and CDR2 are SGHTA and FQGTGA. The CDR3 nucleotides are TGTGCCAGCAGCCACTGGGGGGGCGATCAGCATGGCTACACCTTC. It yields the protein CASSHWGGDQHGYTF.

This clonotype was seen at least ten times. J is TRBJ2-2 and V is TRBV24-1, with 7 bases lining up with TRBD2. Germline V gene data show CDR1 as KGHDR and CDR2 as SFDVKD. Trimming took 2 bases from V and 3 from J; bases not matched to a gene: 8. The CDR3 totals 17 residues. The CDR3 protein is CATSDSDSGWDTGELFF. The CDR3 DNA sequence: TGTGCCACCAGTGATTCCGATAGCGGGTGGGACACCGGGGAGCTGTTTTTT.

This clonotype was detected many times. This rearrangement joins TRBV10-3 to TRBJ1-3, with D maybe TRBD1 (6 bases). Trimming removed 6 bases from V and 0 bases from J, with 9 bases in between. Looked up from germline, CDR1 is ENHRY and CDR2 is SYGVKD. The CDR3 length is 14 residues. The DNA of the CDR3 is TGTGCCATCAGGGGGGCCCTCTCTGGAAACACCATATATTTT. Translated: CAIRGALSGNTIYF.

The table lists this clonotype with a few counts. The V gene is TRBV7-9, the J gene TRBJ2-2; TRBD1 aligns across 8 bases. With V trimmed by 3 bases and J by 1 base, 4 bases remained unmatched. Germline values: CDR1 SEHNR, CDR2 FQNEAQ (reference sequence). This CDR3 contains 16 residues. The CDR3 sequence is CASSLTGTGNTGELFF. DNA of the CDR3: TGTGCCAGCAGCTTGACCGGGACAGGGAACACCGGGGAGCTGTTTTTT.

The V call is TRBV12-3 or TRBV12-4, the J call TRBJ1-2; tentative D call: TRBD1 (6 bases). Trimming shortened V by 6 bases and J by 10 bases, and 18 bases separated the two germline ends. The CDR3 totals 13 residues. CDR3 coding DNA: TGTGCCAGCAGGCTAGCGGGAGGGGGGACCTACACCTTC. Residues: CASRLAGGGTYTF.

J is TRBJ2-7 and V is TRBV6-5; a possible D gene is TRBD1 (5 bases). This CDR3 has 13 residues. Trimming stripped 5 bases from V and 3 bases from J, with 11 bases between. The germline V gene encodes CDR1 MNHEY and CDR2 SVGAGI. As DNA, the CDR3 is TGTGCCAGCAGTATCATTCAGGGCTACGAGCAGTACTTC. It is translated as CASSIIQGYEQYF.

Remarks on this clonotype: This may be a read error: a much more frequent sequence differs by one nucleotide. This chain connects TRBV15 to TRBJ1-6, with TRBD1 as a possible D gene (5 bases). Germline assignment: CDR1 LNHNV and CDR2 YYDKDF (reference sequence). The CDR3 length is 15 residues. V was cut by 0 bases and J by 9 bases, with 12 bases left in between. CDR3 residues: CATSRDRAGSSPLHF. CDR3 DNA sequence: TGTGCCACCAGCAGAGATAGGGCAGGGTCTTCACCCCTCCACTTT.

This chain connects TRBV10-3 to TRBJ1-5, with a weak D call TRBD1 (6 bases). In germline, CDR1 is ENHRY, CDR2 SYGVKD. The CDR3 runs 17 residues. V lost 0 bases, J lost 3 bases, and 15 bases lay in between. CDR3 DNA: TGTGCCATCAGTGAGTCTACGTGGAGGGGACACAATCAGCCCCAGCATTTT. Amino acid sequence: CAISESTWRGHNQPQHF.

This chain uses TRBV5-1 with TRBJ1-3; the D gene is possibly TRBD1 (6 bases). With 5 bases removed from V and 4 bases from J, the gap between germline ends came to 19 bases. CDR1 SGHRS and CDR2 YFSETQ come from the germline V gene. The CDR3 totals 16 residues. The CDR3 protein is CASSFVGQNYGNTIYF. CDR3 nucleotide sequence: TGCGCCAGCAGTTTTGTCGGACAGAACTACGGAAACACCATATATTTT.

This chain joins TRBV7-9 and TRBJ1-5, with D perhaps TRBD1 (6 bases). Germline loops: CDR1 SEHNR, CDR2 FQNEAQ (reference sequence). V shed 3 bases and J shed 5 bases, with 11 bases lying between them. This CDR3 has 14 amino acids. The CDR3 loop is CASSLARGHQPQHF. The CDR3 DNA reads TGTGCCAGCAGCTTGGCCAGGGGCCATCAGCCCCAGCATTTT.

The chain is built from TRBV20-1 and TRBJ1-6, with D unresolved. V was shortened by 3 bases and J by 5 bases, with 11 bases between the two germline ends. This CDR3 comprises 14 residues. The germline CDR1 and CDR2 sequences are DFQATT and SNEGSKA (reference sequence). CDR3 region: CSARQEPHNSPLHF. Here the CDR3 DNA reads TGCAGTGCTAGGCAGGAACCACATAATTCACCCCTCCACTTT.

V usage is TRBV20-1 and J usage is TRBJ2-5; D call uncertain. The germline V gene encodes CDR1 DFQATT and CDR2 SNEGSKA (reference sequence). This CDR3 contains 15 residues. V shed 0 bases and J shed 2 bases, with 13 bases lying between them. The CDR3 bases are TGCAGTGCTAGAGATTCGAGGCAGAGGCAAGAGACCCAGTACTTC. Amino acid sequence: CSARDSRQRQETQYF.

This clonotype showed up just a few times. The chain carries TRBV19 and TRBJ2-5, with D possibly called TRBD1 or TRBD2 (6 bases each). Germline assignment: CDR1 LNHDA and CDR2 SQIVND (reference sequence). This CDR3 is built from 14 residues. Trimming left V 1 base short and J 5 bases short, with 11 bases between. Written as DNA, the CDR3 is TGTGCCAGTAGTATAGGTGGGGGGCACGAGACCCAGTACTTC. It translates to CASSIGGGHETQYF.

Only one count was recorded for this clonotype. The chain links TRBV25-1 to TRBJ2-6; unclear D gene. Germline assignment: CDR1 MGHDK and CDR2 SYGVNS. The V and J ends lost 4 bases and 0 bases respectively, with 10 bases between them. There are 16 residues in the CDR3. The CDR3 loop is CASSVYTASGANVLTF. The CDR3 coding sequence is TGTGCCAGCAGTGTATACACCGCCTCTGGGGCCAACGTCCTGACTTTC.

The genes are TRBV19 and TRBJ1-5; D is unresolved. V was trimmed by 11 bases and J by 4 bases, leaving 18 bases between them. CDR1 LNHDA and CDR2 SQIVND come from the germline V gene (reference sequence). CDR3 length equals 14 residues. The CDR3 loop is CAWSGGPNNQPQHF. The DNA for the CDR3 is TGTGCCTGGAGCGGAGGACCGAATAATCAGCCCCAGCATTTT.

This chain connects TRBV25-1 to TRBJ1-1; D is unresolved. Trimming cost V 1 base and J 7 bases, with 10 bases left between them. CDR3 length: 13 amino acids. Germline CDR1 and CDR2: MGHDK and SYGVNS. Written as DNA, the CDR3 is TGTGCCAGCAGTGAATCCTCAGGTAATGAAGCTTTCTTT. Amino acid sequence: CASSESSGNEAFF.

This clonotype was found many times. V gene TRBV2 combines with J gene TRBJ1-6; the match to TRBD1 covers 7 bases. With V trimmed by 6 bases and J by 6 bases, 14 bases remained unmatched. This CDR3 is built from 17 residues. Germline CDR1 reads SNHLY; CDR2 reads FYNNEI. The CDR3 region is CASSPDSRTGPNSPLHF. CDR3 nucleotide sequence: TGTGCCAGCAGCCCGGATTCCCGGACAGGCCCTAATTCACCCCTCCACTTT.

The genes are TRBV6-5 and TRBJ1-2; the match to TRBD1 covers 7 bases. Unmatched junction bases numbered 8, after V lost 7 bases and J lost 3 bases. The CDR3 is made up of 14 amino acids. Germline V CDR1 and CDR2: MNHEY, SVGAGI. The CDR3, as DNA: TGTGCCAGCACCAGCCGAGGGGGCGACTATGGCTACACCTTC. The encoded protein is CASTSRGGDYGYTF.

Remarks on this clonotype: The junction shows a germline mismatch at one end, possibly a read error. J is TRBJ2-5 and V is TRBV29-1, with 7 bases fitting TRBD2. Germline V gene sequence: CDR1 SQVTM, CDR2 ANQGSEA. This CDR3 is 15 amino acids long. CDR3 nucleotides: TGCAGCGTTGACCTAGCGGAGGCGGGCCAAGAAACCCAGTACTTC. It specifies CSVDLAEAGQETQYF.

J is TRBJ2-7 and V is TRBV29-1; D tentatively fits TRBD1 or TRBD2 (5 bases each). This CDR3 region has 12 residues. With 7 bases removed from V and 2 bases from J, the gap between germline ends came to 12 bases. Germline V gives CDR1 SQVTM, CDR2 ANQGSEA. The CDR3 loop reads CSAGTNAYEQYF. CDR3 nucleotide sequence: TGCAGCGCCGGGACCAACGCCTACGAGCAGTACTTC.

CDR3 in DNA: TGTGCCCAGGGGGGCCTTGGCTACACCTTC. Protein sequence: CAQGGLGYTF. J is TRBJ1-2 and V is TRBV25-1; 7 bases match TRBD1. The CDR3 covers 10 residues. J gave up 7 bases and V 11 bases, and 4 bases lay outside the gene matches. Germline V lookup: CDR1 MGHDK, CDR2 SYGVNS.

This clonotype was detected only once. The CDR3 nucleotides read TGTGCCAGCAGAGTCAATCTACGGCAGCCCCAGCATTTT. This codes for CASRVNLRQPQHF. This chain joins TRBV6-1 and TRBJ1-5; D is unclear. Trimming took off 6 bases at V and 7 bases at J, with 13 bases between the two ends. This CDR3 region has 13 residues. Germline values: CDR1 MNHNS, CDR2 SASEGT.

The chain joins TRBV9 to TRBJ1-1; D is uncertain. This CDR3 is 14 amino acids long. V dropped 3 bases and J dropped 3 bases, with 12 bases sitting between them. Per the germline V gene, CDR1 is SGDLS and CDR2 is YYNGEE. The CDR3 loop is CASSGSLADTEAFF. The CDR3 bases are TGTGCCAGCAGCGGTAGTCTGGCGGACACTGAAGCTTTCTTT.

The chain uses TRBV15 and TRBJ1-2, with TRBD1 matching 7 bases. Germline-derived CDR1 and CDR2 are LNHNV and YYDKDF (reference sequence). This CDR3 is 14 amino acids long. The J segment lost 7 bases and the V segment lost 2 bases, leaving 7 bases of the junction unmatched. The CDR3 nucleotides are TGTGCCACCAGCAGACCAGGGGGAATCGGTGGCTACACCTTC. Amino acid sequence: CATSRPGGIGGYTF.

As DNA, the CDR3 is TGCAGTGCTAGTAACACCATATATTTT. The encoded protein is CSASNTIYF. This chain uses TRBV20-1 with TRBJ1-3; unclear D gene. Germline values: CDR1 DFQATT, CDR2 SNEGSKA (reference sequence). V was pared by 3 bases and J by 7 bases, with 1 base between. This CDR3 comprises 9 residues.

The rearrangement uses TRBV5-1 and TRBJ1-6; the D is unclear. With 0 bases removed from V and 3 bases from J, the gap between germline ends came to 10 bases. The germline V gene has CDR1 SGHRS and CDR2 YFSETQ. This CDR3 is 16 amino acids long. The CDR3 is CASSLGPGIYNSPLHF. Written as DNA, the CDR3 is TGCGCCAGCAGCTTGGGGCCGGGGATCTATAATTCACCCCTCCACTTT.

In this sample, this clonotype turned up many times. J is TRBJ2-5 and V is TRBV20-1, with 7 bases lining up with TRBD2. V shed 3 bases and J 5 bases; nucleotides not matched to a gene: 9. The V gene's germline CDR1 is DFQATT and CDR2 SNEGSKA (reference sequence). CDR3 length: 14 amino acids. For the CDR3, the DNA is TGCAGTGCTAGGGGGGGGGATCGCCGGGAGACCCAGTACTTC. It encodes CSARGGDRRETQYF.

J is TRBJ1-3 and V is TRBV2; perhaps TRBD1 as D (6 bases). CDR3 length: 17 amino acids. V lost 3 bases and J lost 0, with 15 bases in between. Germline-derived CDR1 and CDR2 are SNHLY and FYNNEI. The CDR3 loop reads CASSEGGGGNSGNTIYF. The CDR3 DNA follows: TGTGCCAGCAGTGAGGGAGGCGGGGGCAACTCTGGAAACACCATATATTTT.

The chain combines TRBV20-1 with TRBJ1-6; a weak D match, TRBD1 (5 bases). The CDR3 covers 14 residues. The ends were cut back, 6 bases at V and 6 bases at J, with 15 bases in the middle. Germline V CDR1 and CDR2: DFQATT, SNEGSKA (reference sequence). This CDR3 is CSALPGGVNSPLHF. CDR3 nucleotide sequence: TGCAGTGCCCTGCCGGGGGGGGTTAATTCACCCCTCCACTTT.